Following are 28 T cell receptor beta chains from one sample sequenced in a study of cytomegalovirus exposure and HLA in healthy donors. PCR amplification relied on 60 Vbeta primers (plus 13 Jbeta primers). The data were produced by immunoSEQ multiplex PCR, yet TCRdb's version contains in-frame clones alone and is incomplete. This table holds more than 100,000 clones, about four fifths found once. Sequenced: PBMCs. The receptors originated from a male donor in good health and CMV-seronegative.

This rearrangement joins TRBV5-6 to TRBJ2-5; 10 nucleotides line up with TRBD2. The DNA end is more similar to TRBJ2-7, so the J call may be wrong. CDR1 is SGHDT and CDR2 is YYEEEE in the germline V gene. The CDR3 loop spans 15 amino acids. The CDR3 is CASSPFSSGGYEQYF. CDR3 coding DNA: TGTGCCAGCAGCCCATTTTCTAGCGGGGGTTACGAGCAGTACTTC.

J is TRBJ1-3 and V is TRBV9; TRBD1 matches 7 bases. CDR1 SGDLS and CDR2 YYNGEE come from the germline V gene. The CDR3 runs 14 residues. V was pared by 3 bases and J by 4 bases, with 4 bases of the junction left unmatched. The CDR3 DNA sequence: TGTGCCAGCAGCGCCCCGACAGGGGGAAACACCATATATTTT. Amino acid sequence: CASSAPTGGNTIYF.

This chain connects TRBV5-4 to TRBJ2-5; 10 positions agree with TRBD1. The J call may be mistaken, given a closer DNA end match to TRBJ2-7. This CDR3 contains 14 residues. Germline CDR1 is SGHNT and CDR2 is YYREEE (reference sequence). The CDR3: CASRDRDRGYEQYF. In DNA form, the CDR3 reads TGTGCCAGCAGAGATCGGGACAGGGGCTACGAGCAGTACTTC.

This clone was seen a handful of times. This chain links TRBV29-1 with TRBJ2-2, with 10 bases matching TRBD1. The CDR3 is 15 residues long. J was trimmed by 3 bases and V by 5 bases; bases with no gene match: 6. Germline-derived CDR1 and CDR2 are SQVTM and ANQGSEA. Here the CDR3 reads CSVRQGASDTGELFF. In nucleotides, the CDR3 is TGCAGCGTTAGACAGGGGGCGAGCGACACCGGGGAGCTGTTTTTT.

V is TRBV10-2 and J is TRBJ1-2, with TRBD1 identical over 7 bases. CDR3 length: 14 amino acids. V lost 4 bases to trimming and J lost 7 bases; unmatched junction nucleotides: 9. The germline CDR1 and CDR2 sequences are WSHSY and SAAADI. CDR3 coding DNA: TGCGCCAGCAGTGCCAACAGGGGACAAAGTGGCTACACCTTC. This encodes CASSANRGQSGYTF.

The V gene is TRBV15, the J gene TRBJ2-1, with 7 bases fitting TRBD1. Germline V gene data show CDR1 as LNHNV and CDR2 as YYDKDF (reference sequence). The length of the CDR3 is 13 residues. After removal of 3 bases from V and 6 bases from J, the junction contained 2 bases not matched to a gene. CDR3: CATSSWDSNEQFF. CDR3 nucleotide sequence: TGTGCCACCAGCAGTTGGGACAGCAATGAGCAGTTCTTC.

The V and J genes are TRBV18 and TRBJ1-1; TRBD1 matches 8 bases. The trim removed 3 bases at V and 4 bases at J, leaving 4 bases unmatched. The CDR3 totals 14 residues. Germline loops: CDR1 KGHSH, CDR2 LQKENI. Here the CDR3 DNA reads TGTGCCAGCTCACCCCGAGACAGGGGCACTGAAGCTTTCTTT. Translation gives CASSPRDRGTEAFF.

The chain recombines TRBV5-4 with TRBJ2-7; D gene uncertain. Trimming pared 0 bases from V and 4 bases from J, leaving 11 bases between. There are 14 residues in the CDR3. Per the germline V gene, CDR1 is SGHNT and CDR2 is YYREEE (reference sequence). CDR3 region: CASSLAYGAYEQYF. In DNA, the CDR3 is TGTGCCAGCAGCTTGGCCTATGGAGCTTACGAGCAGTACTTC.

The J gene is TRBJ2-5, the V gene TRBV7-6, with unresolved D. The CDR3 spans 12 residues. Trimming stripped 0 bases from V and 5 bases from J, with 4 bases between. Germline assignment: CDR1 SGHVS and CDR2 FNYEAQ. CDR3 amino acids: CASSLATETQYF. In DNA form, the CDR3 reads TGTGCCAGCAGCTTAGCGACTGAGACCCAGTACTTC.

The chain has TRBV19 and TRBJ1-6; D unclear. The ends were cut back, 1 base at V and 9 bases at J, with 19 bases in the middle. The CDR3 covers 17 residues. In germline, CDR1 is LNHDA, CDR2 SQIVND (reference sequence). This chain's CDR3 is CASSIAMAGSAGSPLHF. The CDR3 coding sequence is TGTGCCAGTAGTATAGCCATGGCCGGAAGTGCGGGTTCACCCCTCCACTTT.

The chain combines TRBV27 with TRBJ2-1; 11 bases line up with TRBD2. CDR3 length: 16 residues. J was trimmed by 2 bases and V by 4 bases; bases with no gene match: 4. The germline gives CDR1 MNHEY, CDR2 SMNVEV (reference sequence). For the CDR3, the DNA is TGTGCCAGCAGTTATAGCGGGGGGGAAACCTACAATGAGCAGTTCTTC. This sequence encodes CASSYSGGETYNEQFF.

CDR3 coding DNA: TGTGCCAGCATGAGGACTAGCTATAATGAGCAGTTCTTC. Protein sequence: CASMRTSYNEQFF. This rearrangement joins TRBV2 to TRBJ2-1, with TRBD2 identical over 8 bases. Germline V CDR1 and CDR2: SNHLY, FYNNEI. The CDR3 spans 13 residues. The junction had 6 bases not matched to a gene; V was cut back by 7 bases and J by 7 bases.

The DNA of the CDR3 is TGTGCCAGCAGTGAAATCTGGGGGCCTCAGCCCCAGCATTTT. Protein product: CASSEIWGPQPQHF. V usage is TRBV6-1 and J usage is TRBJ1-5; a possible D gene is TRBD1 (6 bases). V was shortened by 2 bases and J by 6 bases, with 11 bases between the two germline ends. Germline CDR1 is MNHNS and CDR2 is SASEGT. The CDR3 extends over 14 amino acids.

This chain uses TRBV4-1 with TRBJ2-5, with 9 bases fitting TRBD2. Germline V gene data show CDR1 as MGHRA and CDR2 as YSYEKL. This CDR3 spans 15 amino acids. Trimming took 1 base from V and 4 from J; bases not matched to a gene: 4. The CDR3 spells CASSQGLAGRETQYF. CDR3 nucleotide sequence: TGCGCCAGCAGCCAAGGGCTAGCGGGGCGAGAGACCCAGTACTTC.

The rearrangement joins TRBV7-2 to TRBJ2-1, with 10 positions matching TRBD2. CDR3 length equals 14 residues. Per germline, CDR1 SGHTA and CDR2 FQGNSA. V lost 1 base and J lost 9; bases outside the gene matches: 3. The CDR3 spells CASSLVAGGVEQFF. The CDR3 DNA is TGTGCCAGCAGCTTAGTAGCGGGGGGAGTTGAGCAGTTCTTC.

J is TRBJ2-1 and V is TRBV19, with no clear D. Germline V gene sequence: CDR1 LNHDA, CDR2 SQIVND (reference sequence). Trimming pared 6 bases from V and 5 bases from J, leaving 8 bases between. The CDR3 runs to 12 residues. The DNA of the CDR3 is TGTGCCAGTAGGGTGGCGGACAATGAGCAGTTCTTC. The encoded protein is CASRVADNEQFF. Full variable domain (remainder filled in from reference TRBV19 and TRBJ2-1): DGGITQSPKYLFRKEGQNVTLSCEQNLNHDAMYWYRQDPGQGLRLIYYSQIVNDFQKGDIAEGYSVSREKKESFPLTVTSAQKNPTAFYLCASRVADNEQFFGPGTRLTVL.

This chain connects TRBV6-1 to TRBJ1-1, with TRBD1 matching over 8 bases. V lost 4 bases, J lost 0 bases, and 1 base stayed unmatched. CDR1 is MNHNS and CDR2 is SASEGT in the germline V gene. This CDR3 has 14 residues. The CDR3 nucleotides read TGTGCCAGCAGTGGGGACAGGTTGAACACTGAAGCTTTCTTT. Its translation is CASSGDRLNTEAFF.

This clone occurred a few times. The chain recombines TRBV6-6 with TRBJ1-1, with 7 bases aligning to TRBD1. Germline CDR1 is MNHNY and CDR2 is SVGAGI (reference sequence). Trimming cost V 3 bases and J 10 bases; bases outside gene matches: 5. This CDR3 has 12 residues. The CDR3 is CASSYETGTAFF. DNA of the CDR3: TGTGCCAGCAGTTATGAGACAGGGACAGCTTTCTTT.

The V and J genes are TRBV2 and TRBJ1-6, with 8 positions matching TRBD1. Trimming at V came to 2 bases and at J to 12 bases, leaving 12 bases not matched to a gene. This CDR3 is built from 16 residues. Per germline, CDR1 SNHLY and CDR2 FYNNEI. This chain's CDR3 is CASSESAGTGKLPLHF. Written as DNA, the CDR3 is TGTGCCAGCAGTGAAAGTGCTGGGACAGGAAAATTACCCCTCCACTTT.

This chain's CDR3 is CASSPGTPYGYTF. CDR3 DNA sequence: TGTGCCAGCAGCCCGGGGACTCCGTATGGCTACACCTTC. The J gene is TRBJ1-2, the V gene TRBV11-2, with D maybe TRBD1 (5 bases). V was trimmed by 5 bases and J by 5 bases, leaving 12 bases between them. The germline V gene encodes CDR1 SGHAT and CDR2 FQNNGV. This CDR3 spans 13 amino acids.

This rearrangement joins TRBV5-1 to TRBJ2-7; D possibly corresponds to TRBD2 (7 bases). From germline, CDR1 is SGHRS and CDR2 YFSETQ. Trimming removed 0 bases at V and 6 bases at J, with 16 bases between. The CDR3 extends over 15 amino acids. CDR3 bases: TGCGCCAGCAGCTTGGAAGTGGGGGGGGCTAGCGAGCAGTACTTC. This sequence encodes CASSLEVGGASEQYF. Complete variable domain (other parts from reference TRBV5-1 and TRBJ2-7): KAGVTQTPRYLIKTRGQQVTLSCSPISGHRSVSWYQQTPGQGLQFLFEYFSETQRNKGNFPGRFSGRQFSNSRSEMNVSTLELGDSALYLCASSLEVGGASEQYFGPGTRLTVT.

The V gene is TRBV18, the J gene TRBJ1-4; no clear D gene. Trimming cost V 2 bases and J 7 bases, with 8 bases left between them. Looked up from germline, CDR1 is KGHSH and CDR2 is LQKENI. The CDR3 totals 13 residues. CDR3 residues: CASSPGRGEKLFF. The CDR3 nucleotides are TGTGCCAGCTCACCAGGGCGGGGTGAAAAACTGTTTTTT.

V gene TRBV27 combines with J gene TRBJ2-1, with D maybe TRBD2 (5 bases). Germline V lookup: CDR1 MNHEY, CDR2 SMNVEV (reference sequence). The V gene lost 3 bases and the J gene lost 6 bases, with 12 bases spanning the gap. The CDR3 consists of 14 residues. The CDR3 nucleotides are TGTGCCAGCAGTTTCATCCCGGGGAGCAATGAGCAGTTCTTC. Encoded protein: CASSFIPGSNEQFF.

This clone has just one count. The chain carries TRBV5-4 and TRBJ2-5; perhaps TRBD1 as D (7 bases). This CDR3 region has 14 residues. Deletions cut 3 bases from V and 1 base from J, with 10 bases between. Germline assignment: CDR1 SGHNT and CDR2 YYREEE (reference sequence). The CDR3 nucleotides read TGTGCCAGCAGCTCCCAGGGGGGCCAAGAGACCCAGTACTTC. Translation gives CASSSQGGQETQYF. Filled out from reference TRBV5-4 and TRBJ2-5, the complete variable domain reads ETGVTQSPTHLIKTRGQQVTLRCSSQSGHNTVSWYQQALGQGPQFIFQYYREEENGRGNFPPRFSGLQFPNYSSELNVNALELDDSALYLCASSSQGGQETQYFGPGTRLLVL.

This clone has just a few counts. This chain uses TRBV5-1 with TRBJ2-7; 10 bases align to TRBD1. The CDR3 consists of 18 residues. CDR1 and CDR2 (germline): SGHRS, YFSETQ. V was clipped by 0 bases and J by 3 bases; unmatched bases: 12. This chain's CDR3 is CASSLALLPGTGDYEQYF. CDR3 nucleotide sequence: TGCGCCAGCAGCTTGGCCCTCCTCCCCGGGACAGGGGACTACGAGCAGTACTTC.

V is TRBV7-9 and J is TRBJ2-1, with TRBD2 matching over 9 bases. J was trimmed by 7 bases and V by 5 bases; bases with no gene match: 15. Germline values: CDR1 SEHNR, CDR2 FQNEAQ (reference sequence). The CDR3 has 17 amino acids. Written as DNA, the CDR3 is TGTGCCAGCAGCCCACCTTTAGCGGGGGACCCGGGTAATGAGCAGTTCTTC. This encodes CASSPPLAGDPGNEQFF.

This chain uses TRBV6-6 with TRBJ1-1, with no clear D. The germline CDR1 and CDR2 sequences are MNHNY and SVGAGI (reference sequence). The ends were cut back, 4 bases at V and 10 bases at J, with 13 bases in the middle. CDR3 length equals 12 residues. The chain's CDR3 is CASSSGGGGAFF. CDR3 bases: TGTGCCAGCAGTTCTGGCGGTGGAGGAGCTTTCTTT.

This chain links TRBV25-1 with TRBJ1-2; the match to TRBD1 covers 12 bases. CDR1 and CDR2 (germline): MGHDK, SYGVNS. This CDR3 region has 15 residues. Trimming at V came to 3 bases and at J to 6 bases, leaving 5 bases not matched to a gene. CDR3 residues: CASSDYGTGGNGYTF. The CDR3 nucleotides are TGTGCCAGCAGTGATTACGGGACAGGGGGCAATGGCTACACCTTC.